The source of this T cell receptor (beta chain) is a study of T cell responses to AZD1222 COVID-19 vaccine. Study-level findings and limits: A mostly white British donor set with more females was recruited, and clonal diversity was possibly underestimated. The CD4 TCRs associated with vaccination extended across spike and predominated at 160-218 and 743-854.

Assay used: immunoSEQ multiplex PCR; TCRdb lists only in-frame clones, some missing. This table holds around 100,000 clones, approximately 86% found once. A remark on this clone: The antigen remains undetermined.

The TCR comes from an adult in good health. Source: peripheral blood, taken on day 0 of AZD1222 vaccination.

The CDR3 is CATSDTRTKEAQYF. As DNA, the CDR3 is TGTGCCACCAGTGATACTCGGACTAAAGAAGCCCAGTACTTC. The chain couples TRBV24-1 to TRBJ2-5; weak D call: TRBD2 (6 bases). The germline V gene has CDR1 KGHDR and CDR2 SFDVKD. The CDR3 totals 14 residues. The V and J ends lost 3 bases and 9 bases respectively, with 16 bases between them.